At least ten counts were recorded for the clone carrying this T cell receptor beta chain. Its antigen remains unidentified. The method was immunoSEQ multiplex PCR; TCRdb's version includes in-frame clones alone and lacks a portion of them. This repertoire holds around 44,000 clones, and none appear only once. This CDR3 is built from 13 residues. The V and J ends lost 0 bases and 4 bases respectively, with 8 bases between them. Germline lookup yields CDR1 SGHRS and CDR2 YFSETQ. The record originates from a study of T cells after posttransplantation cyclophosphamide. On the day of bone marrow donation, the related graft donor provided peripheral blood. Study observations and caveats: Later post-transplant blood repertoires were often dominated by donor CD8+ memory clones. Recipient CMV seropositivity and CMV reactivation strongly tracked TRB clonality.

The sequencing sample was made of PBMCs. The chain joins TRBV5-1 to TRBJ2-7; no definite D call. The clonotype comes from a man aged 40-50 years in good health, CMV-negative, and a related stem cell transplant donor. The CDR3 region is CASSLGQDYEQYV. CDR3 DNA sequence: TGCGCCAGCAGCTTGGGCCAGGATTACGAGCAGTACGTC.